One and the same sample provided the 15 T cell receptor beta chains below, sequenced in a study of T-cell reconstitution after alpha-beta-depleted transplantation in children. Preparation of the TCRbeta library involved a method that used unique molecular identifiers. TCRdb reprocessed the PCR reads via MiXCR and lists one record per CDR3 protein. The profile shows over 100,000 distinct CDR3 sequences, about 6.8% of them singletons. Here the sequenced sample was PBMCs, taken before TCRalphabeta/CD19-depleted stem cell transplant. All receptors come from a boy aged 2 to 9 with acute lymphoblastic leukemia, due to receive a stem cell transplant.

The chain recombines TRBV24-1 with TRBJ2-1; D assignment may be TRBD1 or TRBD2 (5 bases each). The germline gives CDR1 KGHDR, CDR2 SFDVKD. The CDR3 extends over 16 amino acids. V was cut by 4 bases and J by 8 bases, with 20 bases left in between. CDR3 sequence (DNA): TGTGCCACCAGTGAACCCGGGACGGCCACCAACGATGAGCAGTTCTTC. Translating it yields CATSEPGTATNDEQFF.

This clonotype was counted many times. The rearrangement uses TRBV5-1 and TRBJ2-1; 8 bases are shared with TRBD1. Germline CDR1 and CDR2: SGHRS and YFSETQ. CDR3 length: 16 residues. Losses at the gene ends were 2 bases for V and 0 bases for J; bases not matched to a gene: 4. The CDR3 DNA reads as TGCGCCAGCAGCTTACACAGGGGGAGCTCCTACAATGAGCAGTTCTTC. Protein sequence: CASSLHRGSSYNEQFF.

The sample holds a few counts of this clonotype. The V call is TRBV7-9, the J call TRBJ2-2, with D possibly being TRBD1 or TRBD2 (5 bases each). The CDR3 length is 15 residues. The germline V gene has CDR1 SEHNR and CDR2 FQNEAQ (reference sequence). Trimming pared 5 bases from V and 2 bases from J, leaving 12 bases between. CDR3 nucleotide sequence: TGTGCCAGCAGCCCCCTCGGGGCTAACACCGGGGAGCTGTTTTTT. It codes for CASSPLGANTGELFF.

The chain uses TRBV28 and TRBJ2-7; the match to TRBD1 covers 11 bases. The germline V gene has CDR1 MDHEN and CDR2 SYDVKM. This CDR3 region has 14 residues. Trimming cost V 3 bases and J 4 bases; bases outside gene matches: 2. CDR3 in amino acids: CASSLRDRGYEQYF. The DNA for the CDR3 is TGTGCCAGCAGTTTGCGGGACAGGGGGTACGAGCAGTACTTC.

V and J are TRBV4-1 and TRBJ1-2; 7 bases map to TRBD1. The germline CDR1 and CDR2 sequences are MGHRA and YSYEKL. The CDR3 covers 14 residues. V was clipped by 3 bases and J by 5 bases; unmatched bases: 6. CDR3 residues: CASSHYGTEYGYTF. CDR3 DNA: TGCGCCAGCAGCCATTACGGGACAGAGTATGGCTACACCTTC.

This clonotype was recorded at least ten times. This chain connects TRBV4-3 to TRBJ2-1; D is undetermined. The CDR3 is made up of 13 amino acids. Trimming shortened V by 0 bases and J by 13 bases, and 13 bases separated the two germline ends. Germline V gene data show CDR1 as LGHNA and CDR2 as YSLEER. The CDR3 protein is CASSQDMLAAQFF. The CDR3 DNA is TGCGCCAGCAGCCAAGATATGTTGGCAGCCCAGTTCTTC.

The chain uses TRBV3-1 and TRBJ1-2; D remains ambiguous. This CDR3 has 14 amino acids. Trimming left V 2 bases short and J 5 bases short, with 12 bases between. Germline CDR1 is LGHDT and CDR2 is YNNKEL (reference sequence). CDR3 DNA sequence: TGTGCCAGCAGCCAAAAGAGGACGGCGTATGGCTACACCTTC. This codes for CASSQKRTAYGYTF.

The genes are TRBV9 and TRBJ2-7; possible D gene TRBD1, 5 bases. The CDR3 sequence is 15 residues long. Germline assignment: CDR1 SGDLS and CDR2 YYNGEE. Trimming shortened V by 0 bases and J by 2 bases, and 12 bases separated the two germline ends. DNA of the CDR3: TGTGCCAGCAGCGTAGCGGCAGGGCCCGCCTACGAGCAGTACTTC. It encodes CASSVAAGPAYEQYF. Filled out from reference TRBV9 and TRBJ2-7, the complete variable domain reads DSGVTQTPKHLITATGQRVTLRCSPRSGDLSVYWYQQSLDQGLQFLIQYYNGEERAKGNILERFSAQQFPDLHSELNLSSLELGDSALYFCASSVAAGPAYEQYFGPGTRLTVT.

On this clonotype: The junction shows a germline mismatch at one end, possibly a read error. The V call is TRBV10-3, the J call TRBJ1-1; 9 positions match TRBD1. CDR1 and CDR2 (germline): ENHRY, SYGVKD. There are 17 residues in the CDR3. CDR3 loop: CAISQSNRGLGNTEAFF. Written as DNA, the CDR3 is TGTGCCATCAGTCAGTCGAACAGGGGGCTTGGGAACACTGAAGCTTTCTTT.

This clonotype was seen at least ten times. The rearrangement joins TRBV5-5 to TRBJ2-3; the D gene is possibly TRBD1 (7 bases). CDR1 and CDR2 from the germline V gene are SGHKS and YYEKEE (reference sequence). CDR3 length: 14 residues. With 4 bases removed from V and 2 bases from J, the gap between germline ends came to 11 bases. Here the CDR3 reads CASSAGQNTDTQYF. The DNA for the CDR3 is TGTGCCAGCAGCGCGGGACAGAACACAGATACGCAGTATTTT. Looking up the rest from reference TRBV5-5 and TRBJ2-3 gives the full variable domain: DAGVTQSPTHLIKTRGQQVTLRCSPISGHKSVSWYQQVLGQGPQFIFQYYEKEERGRGNFPDRFSARQFPNYSSELNVNALLLGDSALYLCASSAGQNTDTQYFGPGTRLTVL.

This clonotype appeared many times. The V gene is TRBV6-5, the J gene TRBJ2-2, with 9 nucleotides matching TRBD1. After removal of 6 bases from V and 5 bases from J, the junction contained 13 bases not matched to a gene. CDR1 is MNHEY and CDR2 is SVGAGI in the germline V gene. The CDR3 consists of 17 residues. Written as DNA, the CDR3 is TGTGCCAGCAGGACACGGGACAGGGTAGGGGCAACCGGGGAGCTGTTTTTT. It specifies CASRTRDRVGATGELFF.

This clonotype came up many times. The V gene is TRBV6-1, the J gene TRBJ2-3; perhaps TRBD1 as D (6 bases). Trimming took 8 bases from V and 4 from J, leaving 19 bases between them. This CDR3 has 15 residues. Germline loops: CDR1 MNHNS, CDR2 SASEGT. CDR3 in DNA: TGTGCCAGCCCAGTTGAGGCAGGGGTCGCAGATACGCAGTATTTT. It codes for CASPVEAGVADTQYF.

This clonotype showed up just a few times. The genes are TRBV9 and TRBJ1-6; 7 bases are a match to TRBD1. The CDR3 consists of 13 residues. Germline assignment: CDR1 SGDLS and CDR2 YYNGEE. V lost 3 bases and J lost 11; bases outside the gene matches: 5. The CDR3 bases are TGTGCCAGCAGCGCCCGACAGGGACCACCCCTCCACTTT. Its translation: CASSARQGPPLHF.

The CDR3 DNA is TGTGCCAGCAGCCAGCTGGGACAAAGACCATATAGAAACACCATATATTTT. Protein product: CASSQLGQRPYRNTIYF. The rearrangement uses TRBV3-1 and TRBJ1-3, with D maybe TRBD1 (6 bases). V lost 3 bases to trimming and J lost 5 bases, with 20 bases between them. Germline CDR1 and CDR2: LGHDT and YNNKEL (reference sequence). This CDR3 spans 17 amino acids.

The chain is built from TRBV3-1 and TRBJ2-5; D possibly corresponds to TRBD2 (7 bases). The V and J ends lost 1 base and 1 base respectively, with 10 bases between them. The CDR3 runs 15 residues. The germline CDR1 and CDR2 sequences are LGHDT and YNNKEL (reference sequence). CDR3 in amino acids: CASSQAGGRQETQYF. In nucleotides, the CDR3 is TGTGCCAGCAGCCAAGCGGGGGGCCGCCAAGAGACCCAGTACTTC.